The entry below describes one T cell receptor beta chain. Its antigen is currently unknown. CDR3 length: 14 amino acids. Germline lookup yields CDR1 LGHNA and CDR2 YSLEER. Trimming took off 2 bases at V and 6 bases at J, with 10 bases between the two ends. These data belong to a study of shared clonotypes between healthy human individuals. On the study more broadly: CD4 naive and CD4 memory each took three plates per donor, while CD8 naive took two and CD8 memory one. Study-wide points: Clonotype sharing among donors was expected to depend on sequencing depth.

Naive CD8 isolation took CD45RO-negative cells positively selected for CCR7 and excluded terminally differentiated effector memory CD45RA+ cells. The table came from immunoSEQ multiplex PCR; TCRdb's copy has only in-frame clones and leaves some out. The table has about 2.1 million clones, 93% seen once. The rearrangement joins TRBV4-3 to TRBJ2-2; D is unresolved. This receptor was obtained from a man aged 18-30 years in good health. Some clones in this sample may be carry-over from other donors' samples. Sequencing was performed on naive CD8+ T cells from PBMCs. CDR3 bases: TGCGCCAGCAGCCAACGTGGGTTGTCCGGGGAGCTGTTTTTT. Translation gives CASSQRGLSGELFF.